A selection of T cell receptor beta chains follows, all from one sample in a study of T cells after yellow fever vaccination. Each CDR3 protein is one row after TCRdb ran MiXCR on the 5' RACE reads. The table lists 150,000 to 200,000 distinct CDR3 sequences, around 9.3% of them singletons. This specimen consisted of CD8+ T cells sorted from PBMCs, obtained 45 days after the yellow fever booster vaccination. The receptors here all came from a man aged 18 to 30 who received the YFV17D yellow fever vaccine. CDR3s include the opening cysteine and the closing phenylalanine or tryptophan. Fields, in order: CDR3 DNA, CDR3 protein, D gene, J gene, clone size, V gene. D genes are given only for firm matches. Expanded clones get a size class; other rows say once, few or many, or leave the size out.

CDR3 DNA: TGCGCCAGCAGTGACGGACAGGGCCGCTCTGGGGCCAACGTCCTGACTTTC
CDR3 protein: CASSDGQGRSGANVLTF
D gene: TRBD1
J gene: TRBJ2-6
clone size: few
V gene: TRBV10-1

CDR3 DNA: TGTGCCAGCAGCTTAGCGGGGATAGGGCAGATAACACCCCTCCACTTT
CDR3 protein: CASSLAGIGQITPLHF
D gene: NA
J gene: TRBJ1-6
clone size: few
V gene: TRBV7-9

CDR3 DNA: TGTGCCAGCAGCTTAGAGGAGGGGCAAGAGACCCAGTACTTC
CDR3 protein: CASSLEEGQETQYF
D gene: NA
J gene: TRBJ2-5
clone size: many
V gene: TRBV7-9

CDR3 DNA: TGCAGCGTTCTCGGACTGTCCCGGGAGCAGTTCTTC
CDR3 protein: CSVLGLSREQFF
D gene: NA
J gene: TRBJ2-1
clone size: many
V gene: TRBV29-1

CDR3 DNA: TGTGCCAGCAGCCCGGGGACAGGTACTATTTCTGGGGCCAACGTCCTGACTTTC
CDR3 protein: CASSPGTGTISGANVLTF
D gene: TRBD1
J gene: TRBJ2-6
clone size: NA
V gene: TRBV7-3

CDR3 DNA: TGTGCCAGCAGTTTTGGACAGGGACAGTACTTC
CDR3 protein: CASSFGQGQYF
D gene: TRBD1
J gene: TRBJ2-4
clone size: few
V gene: TRBV12-3/TRBV12-4

CDR3 DNA: TGTGCCAGTAGTCTATTCTATCAGGGGACTGAAGCTTTCTTT
CDR3 protein: CASSLFYQGTEAFF
D gene: NA
J gene: TRBJ1-1
clone size: NA
V gene: TRBV19

CDR3 DNA: TGTGCCAGCATGGGGCTTTACAATGAGCAGTTCTTC
CDR3 protein: CASMGLYNEQFF
D gene: NA
J gene: TRBJ2-1
clone size: many
V gene: TRBV7-6

CDR3 DNA: TGCGCCAGCAGCCAAGATTCTAGAGGGGCGGGTGAGCAGTTCTTC
CDR3 protein: CASSQDSRGAGEQFF
D gene: NA
J gene: TRBJ2-1
clone size: few
V gene: TRBV4-1

CDR3 DNA: TGTGCCAGCAGCGTAGGACAGCACAACCTGGATACGCAGTATTTT
CDR3 protein: CASSVGQHNLDTQYF
D gene: NA
J gene: TRBJ2-3
clone size: NA
V gene: TRBV9

CDR3 DNA: TGTGCCAGCAGTTCACTCCGCAGGGGCGATGAGCAGTTCTTC
CDR3 protein: CASSSLRRGDEQFF
D gene: NA
J gene: TRBJ2-1
clone size: few
V gene: TRBV27

CDR3 DNA: TGTGCCAGCAGTTCGGACACCTCGAACACCGGGGAGCTGTTTTTT
CDR3 protein: CASSSDTSNTGELFF
D gene: NA
J gene: TRBJ2-2
clone size: NA
V gene: TRBV6-2/TRBV6-3

CDR3 DNA: TGTGCCAGCAGTCGTGACGTACCGGCGCGAGCTTTCTTT
CDR3 protein: CASSRDVPARAFF
D gene: NA
J gene: TRBJ1-1
clone size: NA
V gene: TRBV11-1

CDR3 DNA: TGTGCCAGCAGTCCGACTGGCTTACAAGGCAATGAGCAGTTCTTC
CDR3 protein: CASSPTGLQGNEQFF
D gene: NA
J gene: TRBJ2-1
clone size: NA
V gene: TRBV12-3/TRBV12-4

CDR3 DNA: TGCGCCAGCAGTGAGTCGCAAGGGGGATACAATGAGCAGTTCTTC
CDR3 protein: CASSESQGGYNEQFF
D gene: NA
J gene: TRBJ2-1
clone size: few
V gene: TRBV10-2

CDR3 DNA: TGTGCCAGCAGCTTTGGGGACAGCAGCTCCTACGAGCAGTACTTC
CDR3 protein: CASSFGDSSSYEQYF
D gene: TRBD1
J gene: TRBJ2-7
clone size: NA
V gene: TRBV5-4

CDR3 DNA: TGCAGTGCCCAGGACTGGCATAGCACAGATACGCAGTATTTT
CDR3 protein: CSAQDWHSTDTQYF
D gene: NA
J gene: TRBJ2-3
clone size: NA
V gene: TRBV20-1

CDR3 DNA: TGTGCCAGCAGCCCCCCAGGGGCCGAGGGGGGCAATCAGCCCCAGCATTTT
CDR3 protein: CASSPPGAEGGNQPQHF
D gene: NA
J gene: TRBJ1-5
clone size: few
V gene: TRBV7-8

CDR3 DNA: TGTGCCACCAGTGATTTTACGGACTACACCTTC
CDR3 protein: CATSDFTDYTF
D gene: NA
J gene: TRBJ1-2
clone size: many
V gene: TRBV24-1

CDR3 DNA: TGCGCCAGCAGCCAAGATGGCCCCCTCGCCGGGTATAATTCACCCCTCCACTTT
CDR3 protein: CASSQDGPLAGYNSPLHF
D gene: NA
J gene: TRBJ1-6
clone size: NA
V gene: TRBV4-1

CDR3 DNA: TGTGCCAGCAGCTCCGGCCCGGGACTAGGGTCCTACAATGAGCAGTTCTTC
CDR3 protein: CASSSGPGLGSYNEQFF
D gene: TRBD2
J gene: TRBJ2-1
clone size: many
V gene: TRBV11-2

CDR3 DNA: TGTGCCAGCAGCCGAATCTTTGCGGGTTCCTACAATGAGCAGTTCTTC
CDR3 protein: CASSRIFAGSYNEQFF
D gene: NA
J gene: TRBJ2-1
clone size: few
V gene: TRBV7-9

CDR3 DNA: TGTGCCAGCAGTCCGACAGTCATTCCCGCGTATGGCTACACCTTC
CDR3 protein: CASSPTVIPAYGYTF
D gene: NA
J gene: TRBJ1-2
clone size: few
V gene: TRBV6-2/TRBV6-3

CDR3 DNA: TGCGCCAGCAGCTTGACAGGGGGTGAATCTGGCTACACCTTC
CDR3 protein: CASSLTGGESGYTF
D gene: TRBD1
J gene: TRBJ1-2
clone size: few
V gene: TRBV5-1

CDR3 DNA: TGTGCCAGCAGCGAGGCAGGGCCAACAGATACGCAGTATTTT
CDR3 protein: CASSEAGPTDTQYF
D gene: NA
J gene: TRBJ2-3
clone size: NA
V gene: TRBV27

CDR3 DNA: TGCGCCAGCAGCCAAGATCGGGGGACAGGGAAAACTGAAGCTTTCTTT
CDR3 protein: CASSQDRGTGKTEAFF
D gene: TRBD1
J gene: TRBJ1-1
clone size: few
V gene: TRBV4-1

CDR3 DNA: TGCGCCAGCAGCCAACCCCGGGAGGTATTCGACACTGAAGCTTTCTTT
CDR3 protein: CASSQPREVFDTEAFF
D gene: NA
J gene: TRBJ1-1
clone size: few
V gene: TRBV4-1

CDR3 DNA: TGTGCCAGCAGTAGGGGACGACTAGCGGCGGTCACAGATACGCAGTATTTT
CDR3 protein: CASSRGRLAAVTDTQYF
D gene: TRBD2
J gene: TRBJ2-3
clone size: NA
V gene: TRBV6-2/TRBV6-3